The rows below give T cell receptor beta chains drawn from one sample of a study of CD8 T cells in Susac syndrome. One entry per CDR3 protein results from TCRdb running MiXCR on the immunoSEQ multiplex PCR reads. The data hold approximately 150,000 distinct CDR3 sequences, with 75% to 90% observed a single time. The sample comprised CD8+ T cells from PBMCs. The receptors come from a human donor with multiple sclerosis. The CDR3 runs from the conserved cysteine through the conserved F or W. Fields, in order: clone size, V gene, J gene, D gene, CDR3 DNA, CDR3 protein. A D gene is named only where the DNA matches it firmly. Size tells how often a clone was seen (once, few, many) or the class of an expanded clone, and some rows leave it out.

clone_size: -; v_call: TRBV6-2/TRBV6-3; j_call: TRBJ2-1; d_call: TRBD2; cdr3_nt: TGTGCCAGCAGGATCACCGGGACTAGCGGCAATGAGCAGTTCTTC; cdr3_aa: CASRITGTSGNEQFF
clone_size: -; v_call: TRBV3-1; j_call: TRBJ2-1; d_call: -; cdr3_nt: TGTGCCAGCAGCCCCGTTCCTGGCTCCTACAATGAGCAGTTCTTC; cdr3_aa: CASSPVPGSYNEQFF
clone_size: -; v_call: TRBV7-9; j_call: TRBJ2-1; d_call: -; cdr3_nt: TGTGCCACCTCTCGAGGGGGCTACAATGAGCAGTTCTTC; cdr3_aa: CATSRGGYNEQFF
clone_size: -; v_call: TRBV7-9; j_call: TRBJ2-2; d_call: -; cdr3_nt: TGTGCCAGCAGCGCGCCATATCCCGGGGAGCTGTTTTTT; cdr3_aa: CASSAPYPGELFF
clone_size: -; v_call: TRBV4-1; j_call: TRBJ2-3; d_call: TRBD2; cdr3_nt: TGCGCCAGCAGCCAAGGCGGGGGAAAGGGCGATACGCAGTATTTT; cdr3_aa: CASSQGGGKGDTQYF
clone_size: -; v_call: TRBV7-2; j_call: TRBJ1-1; d_call: -; cdr3_nt: TGTGCCAGCAGCTTAGGAGCGGGTGAAGCTTTCTTT; cdr3_aa: CASSLGAGEAFF
clone_size: -; v_call: TRBV20-1; j_call: TRBJ1-1; d_call: -; cdr3_nt: TGCAGTGCTAGAGTCCCCAGCGGGGAGACTGAAGCTTTCTTT; cdr3_aa: CSARVPSGETEAFF
clone_size: -; v_call: TRBV5-5; j_call: TRBJ2-5; d_call: TRBD2; cdr3_nt: TGTGCCAGCAGCTTGGGCACTAGCGGGAGTAAGCCCGGCGAGACCCAGTACTTC; cdr3_aa: CASSLGTSGSKPGETQYF
clone_size: -; v_call: TRBV27; j_call: TRBJ1-1; d_call: TRBD1; cdr3_nt: TGTGCCAGCAGTTACAGCTCCGGGACAGGGGTTAACACTGAAGCTTTCTTT; cdr3_aa: CASSYSSGTGVNTEAFF
clone_size: -; v_call: TRBV9; j_call: TRBJ2-3; d_call: -; cdr3_nt: TGTGCCAGCAGCGTAGCCGGAAGCACAGATACGCAGTATTTT; cdr3_aa: CASSVAGSTDTQYF
clone_size: -; v_call: TRBV19; j_call: TRBJ2-2; d_call: TRBD1; cdr3_nt: TGTGCCAGTAAAGTTTACTCCTCCCCAGGGGGCCCGAACACCGGGGAGCTGTTTTTT; cdr3_aa: CASKVYSSPGGPNTGELFF
clone_size: -; v_call: TRBV12-3/TRBV12-4; j_call: TRBJ2-1; d_call: TRBD2; cdr3_nt: TGTGCCAGCAGTTTTGGGGCAGGGACTAGCGAGCAGTTCTTC; cdr3_aa: CASSFGAGTSEQFF
clone_size: -; v_call: TRBV9; j_call: TRBJ2-5; d_call: TRBD1; cdr3_nt: TGTGCCAGCAGCGTAGACTCAGGGGGCGGTCGAGAGACCCAGTACTTC; cdr3_aa: CASSVDSGGGRETQYF
clone_size: -; v_call: TRBV12-3/TRBV12-4; j_call: TRBJ2-3; d_call: -; cdr3_nt: TGTGCCAGCAGTACCCCATTTCCGGGGATGGGGACGCAGTATTTT; cdr3_aa: CASSTPFPGMGTQYF
clone_size: -; v_call: TRBV6-4; j_call: TRBJ1-5; d_call: -; cdr3_nt: TGTGCCAGCAGACCGACGGCGTATAGCAATCAGCCCCAGCATTTT; cdr3_aa: CASRPTAYSNQPQHF
clone_size: -; v_call: TRBV9; j_call: TRBJ2-5; d_call: -; cdr3_nt: TGTGCCAGCAGCGTAGACGAGCACAGGGTCCAACAAGAGACCCAGTACTTC; cdr3_aa: CASSVDEHRVQQETQYF
clone_size: -; v_call: TRBV29-1; j_call: TRBJ1-1; d_call: -; cdr3_nt: TGCAGCGTTGTTGGGGGGTCGAACACTGAAGCTTTCTTT; cdr3_aa: CSVVGGSNTEAFF
clone_size: -; v_call: TRBV7-6; j_call: TRBJ2-1; d_call: -; cdr3_nt: TGTGCCAGCAGCTTAGCGGGGAACCTCAATGAGCAGTTCTTC; cdr3_aa: CASSLAGNLNEQFF
clone_size: -; v_call: TRBV3-1; j_call: TRBJ2-1; d_call: -; cdr3_nt: TGTGCCAGCAGCCAGGGGGACTCCTATATAATCAATGAGCAGTTCTTC; cdr3_aa: CASSQGDSYIINEQFF
clone_size: few; v_call: TRBV24-1; j_call: TRBJ2-2; d_call: -; cdr3_nt: TGTGCCACAGTCGCCGGGACGGGAAAAACCGGGGAGCTGTTTTTT; cdr3_aa: CATVAGTGKTGELFF
clone_size: -; v_call: TRBV5-1; j_call: TRBJ2-2; d_call: -; cdr3_nt: TGCGCCAGCAGCGTGGCTGGCCCTCTCAACACCGGGGAGCTGTTTTTT; cdr3_aa: CASSVAGPLNTGELFF
clone_size: -; v_call: TRBV20-1; j_call: TRBJ2-7; d_call: TRBD1; cdr3_nt: TGCAGTGCCACAGAGACGGATTGGACAGGGACAACCTACGAGCAGTACTTC; cdr3_aa: CSATETDWTGTTYEQYF
clone_size: -; v_call: TRBV3-1; j_call: TRBJ2-2; d_call: -; cdr3_nt: TGTGCCAGCAGCCAAGAACGTTGGACCTCGATTTACACCGGGGAGCTGTTTTTT; cdr3_aa: CASSQERWTSIYTGELFF
clone_size: -; v_call: TRBV12-3/TRBV12-4; j_call: TRBJ2-5; d_call: -; cdr3_nt: TGTGCCAGCACCCCCCTTGGAGGATGGACAGAGACCCAGTACTTC; cdr3_aa: CASTPLGGWTETQYF
clone_size: -; v_call: TRBV20-1; j_call: TRBJ2-1; d_call: -; cdr3_nt: TGCAGTGCTAGAGGCTTCTACAATGAGCAGTTCTTC; cdr3_aa: CSARGFYNEQFF
clone_size: -; v_call: TRBV6-5; j_call: TRBJ2-3; d_call: -; cdr3_nt: TGTGCCAGCAGGCTTTCCGTGACCACAGATACGCAGTATTTT; cdr3_aa: CASRLSVTTDTQYF
clone_size: few; v_call: TRBV6-5; j_call: TRBJ1-2; d_call: TRBD1; cdr3_nt: TGTGCCAGCACCACGACAGGGTATCCCATGGGCTACACCTTC; cdr3_aa: CASTTTGYPMGYTF
clone_size: -; v_call: TRBV6-2/TRBV6-3; j_call: TRBJ2-1; d_call: -; cdr3_nt: TGTGCCAGCAGTCCCTCGGGGAGAGCGGTCATCTACAATGAGCAGTTCTTC; cdr3_aa: CASSPSGRAVIYNEQFF
clone_size: -; v_call: TRBV28; j_call: TRBJ1-1; d_call: -; cdr3_nt: TGTGCCAGCAGTTCCCGGGGAGCGCCAAACACTGAAGCTTTCTTT; cdr3_aa: CASSSRGAPNTEAFF
clone_size: -; v_call: TRBV5-5; j_call: TRBJ2-3; d_call: -; cdr3_nt: TGTGCCAGCAGCTTGGGAGGGGGCACAGATACGCAGTATTTT; cdr3_aa: CASSLGGGTDTQYF
clone_size: -; v_call: TRBV11-2; j_call: TRBJ2-2; d_call: -; cdr3_nt: TGTGCCAGCAGCGGCGGGGAGCTGTTTTTT; cdr3_aa: CASSGGELFF
clone_size: -; v_call: TRBV2; j_call: TRBJ2-2; d_call: -; cdr3_nt: TGTGCCAGCACCCCCGGGACTGAGGACACCGGGGAGCTGTTTTTT; cdr3_aa: CASTPGTEDTGELFF
clone_size: -; v_call: TRBV28; j_call: TRBJ1-2; d_call: -; cdr3_nt: TGTGCCAGCAGTTCACTCCCGACAGCTAACTATGGCTACACCTTC; cdr3_aa: CASSSLPTANYGYTF
clone_size: -; v_call: TRBV11-2; j_call: TRBJ2-1; d_call: -; cdr3_nt: TGTGCCAGCTCAGGTTACAATGAGCAGTTCTTC; cdr3_aa: CASSGYNEQFF
clone_size: -; v_call: TRBV5-8; j_call: TRBJ2-2; d_call: -; cdr3_nt: TGTGCCAGCAGCCCGGAAGAAGGCCTTAACACCGGGGAGCTGTTTTTT; cdr3_aa: CASSPEEGLNTGELFF
clone_size: -; v_call: TRBV5-5; j_call: TRBJ2-2; d_call: -; cdr3_nt: TGTGCCAGCAGCGCAGACAGTATATCAAACACCGGGGAGCTGTTTTTT; cdr3_aa: CASSADSISNTGELFF
clone_size: few; v_call: TRBV12-3/TRBV12-4; j_call: TRBJ2-5; d_call: -; cdr3_nt: TGTGCCAGCAGTAGGGACAATAATGTGGAGACCCAGTACTTC; cdr3_aa: CASSRDNNVETQYF
clone_size: -; v_call: TRBV7-9; j_call: TRBJ1-4; d_call: -; cdr3_nt: TGTGCCAGCAGCTATCCCACAGAGGCTGGTGAAAAACTGTTTTTT; cdr3_aa: CASSYPTEAGEKLFF
clone_size: -; v_call: TRBV19; j_call: TRBJ2-1; d_call: -; cdr3_nt: TGTGCCAGTAGTATTATGGGATTCAATGAGCAGTTCTTC; cdr3_aa: CASSIMGFNEQFF
clone_size: -; v_call: TRBV28; j_call: TRBJ1-5; d_call: TRBD1; cdr3_nt: TGTGCCAGCACCCTTTTTGGAGTGGGACAGGTCGATCAGCCCCAGCATTTT; cdr3_aa: CASTLFGVGQVDQPQHF
clone_size: -; v_call: TRBV20-1; j_call: TRBJ2-1; d_call: -; cdr3_nt: TGCAGTGCTAGAGATCAAGAGGGGACCAATGAGCAGTTCTTC; cdr3_aa: CSARDQEGTNEQFF
clone_size: -; v_call: TRBV2; j_call: TRBJ2-5; d_call: TRBD2; cdr3_nt: TGTGCCAGCCGACCCACTAGCGGGGCCCAAGAGACCCAGTACTTC; cdr3_aa: CASRPTSGAQETQYF
clone_size: -; v_call: TRBV7-2; j_call: TRBJ1-2; d_call: -; cdr3_nt: TGTGCCAGCAGCTTAGGTTTACAGGGTCCTCACTATGGCTACACCTTC; cdr3_aa: CASSLGLQGPHYGYTF
clone_size: -; v_call: TRBV11-3; j_call: TRBJ1-2; d_call: -; cdr3_nt: TGTGCCAGCAGCTTCCCCGGGGGATACGGCTACACCTTC; cdr3_aa: CASSFPGGYGYTF
clone_size: -; v_call: TRBV27; j_call: TRBJ2-1; d_call: -; cdr3_nt: TGTGCCAGCAGTTTATCTACAGGGATGGCAAATGAGCAGTTCTTC; cdr3_aa: CASSLSTGMANEQFF
clone_size: -; v_call: TRBV27; j_call: TRBJ2-7; d_call: -; cdr3_nt: TGTGCCAGCAGGAGGGGTATCAGCTACGAGCAGTACTTC; cdr3_aa: CASRRGISYEQYF
clone_size: -; v_call: TRBV19; j_call: TRBJ1-1; d_call: -; cdr3_nt: TGTGCCAGTAGCCCCACCCCGGGGGCCGGCACTGAAGCTTTCTTT; cdr3_aa: CASSPTPGAGTEAFF
clone_size: -; v_call: TRBV7-2; j_call: TRBJ1-5; d_call: -; cdr3_nt: TGTGCCAGCAGCTTCTCCAGGGGCCTTGGCAATCAGCCCCAGCATTTT; cdr3_aa: CASSFSRGLGNQPQHF
clone_size: -; v_call: TRBV5-1; j_call: TRBJ2-7; d_call: -; cdr3_nt: TGCGCCAGCAGCTACACAGGAGGGTACGAGCAGTACTTC; cdr3_aa: CASSYTGGYEQYF
clone_size: -; v_call: TRBV20-1; j_call: TRBJ1-5; d_call: -; cdr3_nt: TGCAGTGCTAGAAAAACGGGCTCGGAAGCCGTGGGGCCCCAGCATTTT; cdr3_aa: CSARKTGSEAVGPQHF
clone_size: -; v_call: TRBV4-1; j_call: TRBJ1-2; d_call: TRBD1; cdr3_nt: TGCGCCAGCAGCCAAGAAGCCGAGACAGGGCTCTATGGCTACACCTTC; cdr3_aa: CASSQEAETGLYGYTF
clone_size: few; v_call: TRBV6-1; j_call: TRBJ2-7; d_call: -; cdr3_nt: TGTGCCAGCAGCCCGGATGCCTACGAGCAGTACTTC; cdr3_aa: CASSPDAYEQYF
clone_size: -; v_call: TRBV4-1; j_call: TRBJ1-1; d_call: TRBD1; cdr3_nt: TGCGCCAGCAGCCTCCCCCGACAGGGTTCCGCTGAAGCTTTCTTT; cdr3_aa: CASSLPRQGSAEAFF
clone_size: -; v_call: TRBV6-1; j_call: TRBJ2-7; d_call: TRBD2; cdr3_nt: TGTGCCAGCAGTGAAGAGGAGGACGGGGGGGCCTACTACGAGCAGTACTTC; cdr3_aa: CASSEEEDGGAYYEQYF
clone_size: -; v_call: TRBV2; j_call: TRBJ2-1; d_call: -; cdr3_nt: TGTGCCAGCTTAGACCGAATTGGCAATGAGCAGTTCTTC; cdr3_aa: CASLDRIGNEQFF